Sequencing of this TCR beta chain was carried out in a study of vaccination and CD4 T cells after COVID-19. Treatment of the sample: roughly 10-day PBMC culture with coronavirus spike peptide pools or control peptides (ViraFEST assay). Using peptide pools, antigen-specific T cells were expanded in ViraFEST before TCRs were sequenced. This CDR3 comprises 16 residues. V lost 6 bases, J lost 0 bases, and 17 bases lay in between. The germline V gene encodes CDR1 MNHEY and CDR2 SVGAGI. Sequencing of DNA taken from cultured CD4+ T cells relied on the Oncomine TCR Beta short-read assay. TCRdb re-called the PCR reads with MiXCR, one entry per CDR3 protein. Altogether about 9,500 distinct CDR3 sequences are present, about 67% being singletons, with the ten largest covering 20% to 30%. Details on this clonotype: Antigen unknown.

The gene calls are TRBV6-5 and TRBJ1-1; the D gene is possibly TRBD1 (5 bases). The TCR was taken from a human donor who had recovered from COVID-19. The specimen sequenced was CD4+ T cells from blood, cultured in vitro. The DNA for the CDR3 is TGTGCCAGCAGCTACCCCAGACAGCACATGAACACTGAAGCTTTCTTT. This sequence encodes CASSYPRQHMNTEAFF.